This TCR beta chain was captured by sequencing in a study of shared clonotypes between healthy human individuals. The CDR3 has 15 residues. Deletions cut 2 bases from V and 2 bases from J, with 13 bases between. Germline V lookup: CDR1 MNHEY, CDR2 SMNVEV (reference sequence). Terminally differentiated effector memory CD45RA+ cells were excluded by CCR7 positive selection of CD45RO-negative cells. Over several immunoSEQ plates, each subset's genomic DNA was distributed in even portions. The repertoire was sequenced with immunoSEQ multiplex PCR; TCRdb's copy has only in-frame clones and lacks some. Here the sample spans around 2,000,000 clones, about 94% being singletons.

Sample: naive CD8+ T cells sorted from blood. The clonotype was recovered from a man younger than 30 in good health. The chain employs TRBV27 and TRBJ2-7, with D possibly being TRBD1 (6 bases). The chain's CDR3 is CASSLSGSGAYEQYF. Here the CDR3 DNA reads TGTGCCAGCAGTTTAAGTGGGTCAGGGGCCTACGAGCAGTACTTC.